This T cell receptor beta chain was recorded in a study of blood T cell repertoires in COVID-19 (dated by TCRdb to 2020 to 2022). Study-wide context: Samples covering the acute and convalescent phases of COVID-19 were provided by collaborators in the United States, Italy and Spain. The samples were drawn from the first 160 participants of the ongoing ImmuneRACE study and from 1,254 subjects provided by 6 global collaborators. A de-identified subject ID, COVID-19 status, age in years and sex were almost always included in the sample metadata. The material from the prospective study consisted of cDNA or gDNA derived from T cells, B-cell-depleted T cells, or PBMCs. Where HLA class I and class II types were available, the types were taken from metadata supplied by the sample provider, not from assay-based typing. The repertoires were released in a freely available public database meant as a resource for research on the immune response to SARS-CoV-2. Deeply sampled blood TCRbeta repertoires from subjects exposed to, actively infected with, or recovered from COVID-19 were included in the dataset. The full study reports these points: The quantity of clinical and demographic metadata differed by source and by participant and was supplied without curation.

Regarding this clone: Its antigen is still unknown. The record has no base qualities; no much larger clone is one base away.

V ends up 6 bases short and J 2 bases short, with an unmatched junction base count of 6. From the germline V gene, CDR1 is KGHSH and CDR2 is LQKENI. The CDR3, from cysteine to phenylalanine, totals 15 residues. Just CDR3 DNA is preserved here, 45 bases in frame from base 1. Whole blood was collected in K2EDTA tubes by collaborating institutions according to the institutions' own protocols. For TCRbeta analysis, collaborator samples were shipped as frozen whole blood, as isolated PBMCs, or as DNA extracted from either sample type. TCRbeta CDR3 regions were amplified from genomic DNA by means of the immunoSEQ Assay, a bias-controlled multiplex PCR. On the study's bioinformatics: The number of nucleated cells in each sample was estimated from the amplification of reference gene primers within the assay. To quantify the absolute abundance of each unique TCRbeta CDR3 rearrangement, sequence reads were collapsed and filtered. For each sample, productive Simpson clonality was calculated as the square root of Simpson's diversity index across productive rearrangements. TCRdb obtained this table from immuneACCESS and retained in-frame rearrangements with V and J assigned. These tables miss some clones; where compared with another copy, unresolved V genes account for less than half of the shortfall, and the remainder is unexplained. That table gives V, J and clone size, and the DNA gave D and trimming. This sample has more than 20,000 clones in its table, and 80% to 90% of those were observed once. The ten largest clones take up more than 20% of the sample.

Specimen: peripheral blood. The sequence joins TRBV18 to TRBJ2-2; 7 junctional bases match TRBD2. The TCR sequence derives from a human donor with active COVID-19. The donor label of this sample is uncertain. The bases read TGTGCCAGCTCCCCCTCGGGGGGTAACACCGGGGAGCTGTTTTTT. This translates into CASSPSGGNTGELFF.